A single sample gave rise to the 30 T cell receptor beta chains below, sequenced in a study of blood T cell repertoires in COVID-19. Repertoires were generated with immunoSEQ multiplex PCR, while TCRdb's copy carries only in-frame clones and drops some. The sample shows under 250,000 clones, 83% of them seen only once. The material sequenced was peripheral blood. These receptors were obtained from a man between 35 and 55 years old with active or convalescent COVID-19.

The V call is TRBV5-6, the J call TRBJ1-2; D possibly corresponds to TRBD1 (6 bases). The germline V and J ends were trimmed by 4 bases and 4 bases, with 14 bases remaining between them. Germline V CDR1 and CDR2: SGHDT, YYEEEE. There are 14 residues in the CDR3. CDR3 coding DNA: TGTGCCAGCAGCACCTCAGGGGCTAGCTATGGCTACACCTTC. This gives the protein CASSTSGASYGYTF. Looking up the rest from reference TRBV5-6 and TRBJ1-2 gives the full variable domain: DAGVTQSPTHLIKTRGQQVTLRCSPKSGHDTVSWYQQALGQGPQFIFQYYEEEERQRGNFPDRFSGHQFPNYSSELNVNALLLGDSALYLCASSTSGASYGYTFGSGTRLTVV.

The chain employs TRBV19 and TRBJ1-3; D possibly corresponds to TRBD1 (6 bases). V lost 5 bases to trimming and J lost 0 bases, with 11 bases between them. The CDR3 consists of 15 residues. Germline V gene data show CDR1 as LNHDA and CDR2 as SQIVND (reference sequence). Here the CDR3 DNA reads TGTGCCAGTAGTCGTACAGGGACCTCTGGAAACACCATATATTTT. Its translation: CASSRTGTSGNTIYF.

This clone was seen only once. This same CDR3 is encoded by further DNA sequences in the sample. The gene calls are TRBV19 and TRBJ2-5, with 8 positions matching TRBD1. Germline CDR1 reads LNHDA; CDR2 reads SQIVND (reference sequence). The CDR3 totals 13 residues. V trimming: 4 bases; J trimming: 5 bases; junction bases outside the gene matches: 3. The CDR3 DNA follows: TGTGCCAGTAGTAAAAACAGGGGGGAGACCCAGTACTTC. The encoded protein is CASSKNRGETQYF.

V usage is TRBV5-4 and J usage is TRBJ1-4; D ambiguous. CDR3 length equals 15 residues. CDR1 and CDR2 (germline): SGHNT, YYREEE (reference sequence). The V and J ends lost 0 bases and 0 bases respectively, with 6 bases between them. The CDR3 region has the DNA TGTGCCAGCAGCTTGGGAGTTGCAACTAATGAAAAACTGTTTTTT. It translates to CASSLGVATNEKLFF.

V usage is TRBV5-1 and J usage is TRBJ1-1, with 7 nucleotides matching TRBD1. V was clipped by 7 bases and J by 2 bases; unmatched bases: 14. Germline CDR1 is SGHRS and CDR2 is YFSETQ. The CDR3 covers 16 residues. The CDR3 coding sequence is TGCGCCAGCTCGGAGACTGCGGGACAGTACAACACTGAAGCTTTCTTT. Amino acids: CASSETAGQYNTEAFF.

V is TRBV5-1 and J is TRBJ1-3; 9 bases agree with TRBD1. V lost 5 bases to trimming and J lost 7 bases; unmatched junction nucleotides: 4. This CDR3 contains 13 residues. Germline CDR1 SGHRS, CDR2 YFSETQ. The CDR3 DNA is TGCGCCAGCAGACTCGGACAGGGGAACACCATATATTTT. Encoded protein: CASRLGQGNTIYF.

The chain links TRBV6-5 to TRBJ1-2; 7 nucleotides agree with TRBD1. The CDR3 extends over 14 amino acids. In germline, CDR1 is MNHEY, CDR2 SVGAGI. Losses at the gene ends were 6 bases for V and 8 bases for J; bases not matched to a gene: 12. CDR3 DNA sequence: TGTGCCAGCAGCGAGGGGCAGGGGGGCAGGGGCTACACCTTC. Protein product: CASSEGQGGRGYTF.

The J gene is TRBJ1-2, the V gene TRBV7-3; possible D gene TRBD1, 6 bases. Trimming left V 6 bases short and J 0 bases short, with 17 bases between. The CDR3 is 16 amino acids. The germline V gene encodes CDR1 SGHTA and CDR2 FQGTGA. The CDR3 loop is CASRSTGVIPNYGYTF. Here the CDR3 DNA reads TGTGCCAGCAGATCGACAGGAGTGATACCTAACTATGGCTACACCTTC.

Written as DNA, the CDR3 is TGTGCCAGCAGCTTTGCCCGGGGACTAGCTTTTAGTCCTGAGCAGTTCTTC. Translating it yields CASSFARGLAFSPEQFF. The gene calls are TRBV5-6 and TRBJ2-1; 9 positions match TRBD2. CDR3 length: 17 residues. Germline CDR1 reads SGHDT; CDR2 reads YYEEEE. Unmatched junction bases numbered 15, after V lost 2 bases and J lost 9 bases.

This sequence joins TRBV19 and TRBJ1-1, with 8 bases that match TRBD1. Looked up from germline, CDR1 is LNHDA and CDR2 is SQIVND (reference sequence). Trimming took 2 bases from V and 8 from J; bases not matched to a gene: 7. CDR3 length equals 14 residues. CDR3 in amino acids: CASSIQGQGREAFF. For the CDR3, the DNA is TGTGCCAGTAGTATACAAGGACAGGGACGGGAAGCTTTCTTT.

This chain links TRBV27 with TRBJ1-1; 7 nucleotides match TRBD1. Germline loops: CDR1 MNHEY, CDR2 SMNVEV (reference sequence). CDR3 length: 13 residues. With V trimmed by 2 bases and J by 3 bases, 0 bases remained unmatched. The CDR3 protein is CASSLTGDTEAFF. The DNA of the CDR3 is TGTGCCAGCAGTTTAACAGGGGACACTGAAGCTTTCTTT.

V gene TRBV19 combines with J gene TRBJ1-1; TRBD1 agrees at 10 bases. This CDR3 spans 17 amino acids. The V and J ends lost 3 bases and 6 bases, in that order; junction bases with no gene match: 13. Germline V gene lookup returns CDR1 LNHDA and CDR2 SQIVND (reference sequence). The CDR3 bases are TGTGCCAGTAGTATTCGGTGGACAGGGGGGCCCGGTGCTGAAGCTTTCTTT. This encodes CASSIRWTGGPGAEAFF.

J is TRBJ1-3 and V is TRBV6-5, with 7 bases aligning to TRBD1. V gave up 6 bases and J gave up 0 bases; unmatched junction bases: 5. Germline loops: CDR1 MNHEY, CDR2 SVGAGI. The CDR3 runs 15 residues. CDR3 region: CASSGGQYSGNTIYF. In DNA, the CDR3 is TGTGCCAGCAGCGGGGGACAGTACTCTGGAAACACCATATATTTT.

The chain links TRBV14 to TRBJ1-4; tentatively, D is TRBD1 (5 bases). Germline CDR1 is SGHDN and CDR2 is FVKESK. The CDR3 covers 14 residues. Trimming cost V 0 bases and J 6 bases, with 8 bases left between them. CDR3 protein: CASSQDRVDEKLFF. In DNA, the CDR3 is TGTGCCAGCAGCCAAGACAGGGTAGATGAAAAACTGTTTTTT. The full variable domain, completed using reference TRBV14 and TRBJ1-4, is EAGVTQFPSHSVIEKGQTVTLRCDPISGHDNLYWYRRVMGKEIKFLLHFVKESKQDESGMPNNRFLAERTGGTYSTLKVQPAELEDSGVYFCASSQDRVDEKLFFGSGTQLSVL.

The chain joins TRBV15 to TRBJ2-7; D might be TRBD1 (6 bases). The CDR3 runs 13 residues. Trimming pared 8 bases from V and 6 bases from J, leaving 17 bases between. Germline assignment: CDR1 LNHNV and CDR2 YYDKDF (reference sequence). The CDR3 sequence: CATGFGGSGEQYF. DNA for the CDR3: TGTGCCACCGGTTTTGGGGGCTCGGGCGAGCAGTACTTC.

This chain uses TRBV11-3 with TRBJ1-1; TRBD1 might be the D (5 bases). CDR1 SGHNT and CDR2 YENEEA come from the germline V gene. There are 14 residues in the CDR3. V lost 0 bases and J 0 bases, leaving 5 bases between the germline ends. The CDR3, as DNA: TGTGCCAGCAGCTTAGAGGACATGAACACTGAAGCTTTCTTT. Amino acids: CASSLEDMNTEAFF.

This chain uses TRBV27 with TRBJ1-1; possibly TRBD1 for D (6 bases). This CDR3 contains 11 residues. CDR1 and CDR2 from the germline V gene are MNHEY and SMNVEV (reference sequence). Trimming left V 4 bases short and J 8 bases short, with 8 bases between. CDR3 DNA sequence: TGTGCCAGCAGTTCGGGACAAGAAGCTTTCTTT. Its translation: CASSSGQEAFF.

The chain joins TRBV2 to TRBJ2-3, with D maybe TRBD2 (5 bases). Per germline, CDR1 SNHLY and CDR2 FYNNEI. The CDR3 has 16 residues. The V and J ends lost 3 bases and 5 bases respectively, with 18 bases between them. The CDR3 region has the DNA TGTGCCAGCAGTGACGGCGACCCTCTAGAGGGAGATACGCAGTATTTT. It translates to CASSDGDPLEGDTQYF.

The rearrangement joins TRBV7-2 to TRBJ1-5; TRBD1 might be the D (5 bases). Per the germline V gene, CDR1 is SGHTA and CDR2 is FQGNSA. V was cut by 5 bases and J by 2 bases, with 13 bases left in between. This CDR3 has 15 residues. The DNA for the CDR3 is TGTGCCAGCAGCGGGGACTCGGGCGGCAATCAGCCCCAGCATTTT. This sequence encodes CASSGDSGGNQPQHF.

The chain joins TRBV3-1 (or the pseudogene TRBV3-2) to TRBJ1-2; weak D call: TRBD1 (5 bases). This CDR3 spans 13 amino acids. Germline CDR1 reads LGHDT; CDR2 reads YNNKEL (reference sequence). V lost 4 bases and J 8 bases, leaving 14 bases between the germline ends. The CDR3: CASSPTMGGGYTF. CDR3 in DNA: TGTGCCAGCAGCCCAACTATGGGGGGAGGCTACACCTTC.

The J gene is TRBJ2-7, the V gene TRBV5-1, with 7 bases fitting TRBD1. This CDR3 is built from 14 residues. The V and J ends lost 7 bases and 5 bases, in that order; junction bases with no gene match: 12. Looked up from germline, CDR1 is SGHRS and CDR2 is YFSETQ. The CDR3 spells CASSMRDSVNEQYF. As DNA, the CDR3 is TGCGCCAGCTCAATGAGGGACAGTGTGAACGAGCAGTACTTC.

V gene TRBV3-1 (or the pseudogene TRBV3-2) combines with J gene TRBJ1-5; the D gene is possibly TRBD1 (5 bases). The CDR3 loop spans 14 amino acids. Trimming cost V 6 bases and J 3 bases, with 12 bases left between them. CDR1 is LGHDT, CDR2 YNNKEL, per germline (reference sequence). The CDR3: CASSPQVDNQPQHF. In DNA form, the CDR3 reads TGTGCCAGCAGTCCACAGGTCGACAATCAGCCCCAGCATTTT.

The rearrangement links TRBV11-3 to TRBJ1-2; TRBD1 matches at 7 bases. The CDR3 spans 14 residues. V lost 4 bases and J lost 4; bases outside the gene matches: 6. CDR1 and CDR2 (germline): SGHNT, YENEEA. CDR3 region: CASSSDRIGYGYTF. The CDR3 DNA reads TGTGCCAGCAGCTCGGACAGGATCGGCTATGGCTACACCTTC.

The CDR3 DNA follows: TGTGCCAGTACACAAAACCACCAGGGAAACACTGAAGCTTTCTTT. Its protein product is CASTQNHQGNTEAFF. The V call is TRBV19, the J call TRBJ1-1; a possible D gene is TRBD1 (5 bases). The V gene's germline CDR1 is LNHDA and CDR2 SQIVND (reference sequence). The CDR3 is 15 amino acids. Between the trimmed V and J ends, which lost 7 bases and 2 bases, there was a span of 17 bases. The full variable domain, completed using reference TRBV19 and TRBJ1-1, is DGGITQSPKYLFRKEGQNVTLSCEQNLNHDAMYWYRQDPGQGLRLIYYSQIVNDFQKGDIAEGYSVSREKKESFPLTVTSAQKNPTAFYLCASTQNHQGNTEAFFGQGTRLTVV.

The chain uses TRBV25-1 and TRBJ2-5; TRBD2 aligns across 9 bases. V lost 8 bases to trimming and J lost 1 base; unmatched junction nucleotides: 5. CDR1 and CDR2 from the germline V gene are MGHDK and SYGVNS. This CDR3 region has 14 residues. The DNA for the CDR3 is TGTGCCAGCTCCCGGACTAGCGCCCAAGAGACCCAGTACTTC. Its protein product is CASSRTSAQETQYF.

This chain uses TRBV5-1 with TRBJ1-2; D is possibly TRBD1 (6 bases). V was trimmed by 4 bases and J by 2 bases, leaving 12 bases between them. In germline, CDR1 is SGHRS, CDR2 YFSETQ. The CDR3 spans 14 residues. The CDR3, as DNA: TGCGCCAGCAGCCTAACACAGGGAAACTATGGCTACACCTTC. This encodes CASSLTQGNYGYTF.

V and J are TRBV9 and TRBJ2-4, with 7 bases that match TRBD1. V gave up 3 bases and J gave up 6 bases; unmatched junction bases: 9. The CDR3 has 15 amino acids. Germline assignment: CDR1 SGDLS and CDR2 YYNGEE. In nucleotides, the CDR3 is TGTGCCAGCAGCGCAACAGGGGCCAGTAGAAACATTCAGTACTTC. Translating gives CASSATGASRNIQYF.

The chain uses TRBV7-2 and TRBJ2-3; perhaps TRBD2 as D (6 bases). Germline values: CDR1 SGHTA, CDR2 FQGNSA. CDR3 size: 13 residues. V gave up 8 bases and J gave up 14 bases, with 23 bases separating them. In nucleotides, the CDR3 is TGTGCCAGCTCAACGGGAGCTGGGGTGGGGCTGTATTTT. Amino acid sequence: CASSTGAGVGLYF.

This chain connects TRBV6-2 or TRBV6-3 to TRBJ1-2; 12 bases agree with TRBD1. CDR1 is MNHEY, CDR2 SVGEGT, per germline. V lost 4 bases to trimming and J lost 2 bases; unmatched junction nucleotides: 5. The CDR3 length is 16 residues. The CDR3 sequence: CASSSRDRGRNYGYTF. CDR3 DNA sequence: TGTGCCAGCAGTTCCCGGGACAGGGGGCGCAACTATGGCTACACCTTC.

The gene calls are TRBV30 and TRBJ1-1, with D possibly TRBD1 on 5 matching bases. With 0 bases removed from V and 1 base from J, the gap between germline ends came to 12 bases. The CDR3 has 15 residues. Looked up from germline, CDR1 is GTSNPN and CDR2 is SVGIG (reference sequence). CDR3 bases: TGTGCCTGGAGTGTACTTCACGGGGGGAACACTGAAGCTTTCTTT. This codes for CAWSVLHGGNTEAFF.